This TCR beta chain was found in a study of cytomegalovirus exposure and HLA in healthy donors. Overall study findings and caveats: Analysis was carried out at a later point, and it linked a missense DCLRE1C variant to TCR beta V- and J-gene trimming. A classifier reportedly called cytomegalovirus status with high sensitivity and specificity. In an earlier analysis, most TCR beta V segments were productive about 87% or about 30% of the time.

PCR was performed using 60 Vbeta and 13 Jbeta primers. Generated by immunoSEQ multiplex PCR, the TCRdb table keeps only in-frame clones and is missing some. The sample includes fewer than 110,000 clones. Worth noting for this clone: Its cognate antigen is unknown.

V lost 3 bases, J lost 10 bases, and 6 bases stayed unmatched. Germline V gene data show CDR1 as SGHRS and CDR2 as YFSETQ. CDR3 length equals 14 residues. Sequencing was done on a sample of PBMCs. The chain joins TRBV5-1 to TRBJ2-1; 11 nucleotides agree with TRBD1. This receptor was taken from a man aged 35-49 years in good health and CMV-seronegative. The CDR3 protein is CASSWGTGGGEQFF. As DNA, the CDR3 is TGCGCCAGCAGCTGGGGGACAGGGGGTGGAGAGCAGTTCTTC.